What follows are 15 T cell receptor beta chains derived from one specimen sequenced in a study of OX40 agonist ivuxolimab in advanced cancers. The library relied on the immunoSEQ multiplex PCR assay. The clones in this table, taken by TCRdb from immuneACCESS, are in-frame only. Not every clone is retained; where verified, under half of the shortfall comes from an unresolved V gene, and the cause of the rest is unknown. This sample lists about 63,000 clones; around 91% were detected once. The ten largest account for approximately 11% of the sample. Sequencing was performed on CD4+ or CD8+ T cells sorted from blood, taken in a trial of the OX40 agonist ivuxolimab. These receptors came from an adult with an advanced solid tumor such as melanoma, head and neck, liver or kidney cancer.

The V gene is TRBV14, the J gene TRBJ2-5, with TRBD1 identical over 7 bases. J was trimmed by 5 bases and V by 4 bases; bases with no gene match: 4. Germline CDR1 is SGHDN and CDR2 is FVKESK. The CDR3 runs 13 residues. The CDR3 DNA reads as TGTGCCAGCAGCCCTACAGGGGAGGAGACCCAGTACTTC. The encoded protein is CASSPTGEETQYF.

With regard to this clone: The sample has other DNA sequences that encode this CDR3 too. The CDR3 is CASRRQGNYGYTF. CDR3 in DNA: TGTGCCAGCAGAAGACAGGGTAACTATGGCTACACCTTC. The V gene is TRBV6-5, the J gene TRBJ1-2; 7 bases fit TRBD1. The germline CDR1 and CDR2 sequences are MNHEY and SVGAGI. The CDR3 consists of 13 residues. Losses at the gene ends were 6 bases for V and 1 base for J; bases not matched to a gene: 2.

This clone has just one count. The chain couples TRBV7-2 to TRBJ1-1; a weak D match, TRBD1 (6 bases). Germline V lookup: CDR1 SGHTA, CDR2 FQGNSA. Trimming removed 9 bases from V and 0 bases from J, with 11 bases in between. The CDR3 is 13 residues long. The CDR3 coding sequence is TGTGCCAGTAATGGACAGATGAACACTGAAGCTTTCTTT. Its protein is CASNGQMNTEAFF.

As concerns this clone: The sample holds other DNA sequences that translate to the same CDR3. The chain has TRBV18 and TRBJ1-5; D call uncertain. Trimming stripped 3 bases from V and 4 bases from J, with 7 bases between. CDR3 length: 13 amino acids. CDR1 is KGHSH, CDR2 LQKENI, per germline. CDR3 amino acids: CASSPIRNQPQHF. The CDR3 DNA reads as TGTGCCAGCTCACCGATACGGAATCAGCCCCAGCATTTT.

V is TRBV19 and J is TRBJ1-1; 7 nucleotides agree with TRBD1. Germline V gene lookup returns CDR1 LNHDA and CDR2 SQIVND (reference sequence). J was trimmed by 1 base and V by 3 bases; bases with no gene match: 2. The length of the CDR3 is 14 residues. CDR3 DNA: TGTGCCAGTAGTATGGGACAGACGAACACTGAAGCTTTCTTT. It specifies CASSMGQTNTEAFF.

The V gene is TRBV4-1, the J gene TRBJ2-3, with TRBD2 identical over 8 bases. V trimming: 4 bases; J trimming: 4 bases; junction bases outside the gene matches: 10. This CDR3 contains 16 residues. Germline V gives CDR1 MGHRA, CDR2 YSYEKL. The CDR3 DNA follows: TGCGCCAGCAGCCCGGGGCAGGGAGCGGGAGCAGATACGCAGTATTTT. The encoded protein is CASSPGQGAGADTQYF.

A few counts support this clone. The rearrangement links TRBV7-8 to TRBJ2-5; D is undetermined. The V gene's germline CDR1 is SGHVS and CDR2 FQNEAQ. Deletions cut 2 bases from V and 2 bases from J, with 0 bases between. The CDR3 is made up of 11 amino acids. The CDR3: CASSLQETQYF. As DNA, the CDR3 is TGTGCCAGCAGCTTACAAGAGACCCAGTACTTC.

The chain joins TRBV28 to TRBJ2-1; D is possibly TRBD1 or TRBD2 (5 bases each). This CDR3 has 18 amino acids. V was cut by 0 bases and J by 0 bases, with 15 bases left in between. Germline V CDR1 and CDR2: MDHEN, SYDVKM. CDR3 bases: TGTGCCAGCAGTTTATGGGACTTGGGGGTGAGCTCCTACAATGAGCAGTTCTTC. It is translated as CASSLWDLGVSSYNEQFF.

This clone showed up just a few times. The chain joins TRBV6-6 to TRBJ2-5; possibly TRBD1 for D (6 bases). The germline V gene has CDR1 MNHNY and CDR2 SVGAGI (reference sequence). The V end was cut by 6 bases, the J end by 5 bases, with 19 bases between. The CDR3 is made up of 15 amino acids. The CDR3 sequence is CASSLGVFQGETQYF. CDR3 coding DNA: TGTGCCAGCAGCTTAGGAGTTTTCCAGGGGGAGACCCAGTACTTC.

The V gene is TRBV27, the J gene TRBJ2-5; TRBD1 aligns across 9 bases. The J call may be wrong; the DNA end is better matched by TRBJ2-7. CDR1 is MNHEY, CDR2 SMNVEV, per germline (reference sequence). This CDR3 comprises 16 residues. CDR3 sequence: CASSLSWGTGSYEQYF. The CDR3 DNA sequence: TGTGCCAGCAGTTTATCGTGGGGGACAGGGTCCTACGAGCAGTACTTC.

This chain connects TRBV20-1 to TRBJ2-7; no clear D. This CDR3 spans 11 amino acids. V lost 4 bases, J lost 2 bases, and 6 bases lay in between. The germline V gene encodes CDR1 DFQATT and CDR2 SNEGSKA (reference sequence). DNA for the CDR3: TGCAGTGCTACAGATACCTACGAGCAGTACTTC. Protein product: CSATDTYEQYF.

This rearrangement joins TRBV28 to TRBJ2-1; 8 bases line up with TRBD2. J was trimmed by 5 bases and V by 5 bases; bases with no gene match: 14. CDR3 length: 17 amino acids. In germline, CDR1 is MDHEN, CDR2 SYDVKM. The CDR3 sequence: CASSPPFGRAVDNEQFF. The CDR3 bases are TGTGCCAGCAGTCCGCCTTTCGGGAGGGCCGTGGACAATGAGCAGTTCTTC.

The V and J genes are TRBV19 and TRBJ1-5; no reliable D call. CDR1 and CDR2 (germline): LNHDA, SQIVND (reference sequence). The CDR3 has 14 residues. V lost 7 bases, J lost 10 bases, and 20 bases lay in between. The CDR3 loop is CASTLYSTNRPQHF. CDR3 coding DNA: TGTGCCAGTACCTTGTATAGCACTAATAGACCCCAGCATTTT.

V is TRBV10-2 and J is TRBJ2-5, with D possibly TRBD1 on 6 matching bases. The V end lost 0 bases, the J end lost 0 bases, and 14 bases lay between the germline ends. Per the germline V gene, CDR1 is WSHSY and CDR2 is SAAADI. CDR3 size: 17 residues. The CDR3, as DNA: TGCGCCAGCAGTGAGTCCCCCGGCAGGGGCTACCAAGAGACCCAGTACTTC. Translation gives CASSESPGRGYQETQYF.

This CDR3 is CASSLRTSTLYQETQYF. The CDR3 nucleotides read TGTGCCAGCAGTTTACGGACTAGCACCCTGTACCAAGAGACCCAGTACTTC. The rearrangement joins TRBV27 to TRBJ2-5, with 8 bases fitting TRBD2. In germline, CDR1 is MNHEY, CDR2 SMNVEV (reference sequence). Unmatched junction bases numbered 8, after V lost 2 bases and J lost 0 bases. The CDR3 contains 17 residues.